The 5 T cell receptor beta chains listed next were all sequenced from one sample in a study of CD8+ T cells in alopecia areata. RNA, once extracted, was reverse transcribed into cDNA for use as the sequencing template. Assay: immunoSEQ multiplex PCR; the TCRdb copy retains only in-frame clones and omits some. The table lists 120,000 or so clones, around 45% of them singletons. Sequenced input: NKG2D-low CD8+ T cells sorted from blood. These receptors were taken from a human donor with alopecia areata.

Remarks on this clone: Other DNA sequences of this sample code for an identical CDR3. CDR3 bases: TGCGCCAGCAGCCAAGGTCAGGGCTCCTACGAGCAGTACTTC. Translation gives CASSQGQGSYEQYF. This chain connects TRBV4-1 to TRBJ2-7, with D perhaps TRBD1 (5 bases). From germline, CDR1 is MGHRA and CDR2 YSYEKL. The CDR3 totals 14 residues. Trimming took 1 base from V and 0 from J, leaving 7 bases between them.

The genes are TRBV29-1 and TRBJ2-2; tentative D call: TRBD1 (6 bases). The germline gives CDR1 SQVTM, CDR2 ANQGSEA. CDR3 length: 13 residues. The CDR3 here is CSIPGTPTGELFF. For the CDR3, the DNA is TGCAGTATTCCCGGGACACCTACCGGGGAGCTGTTTTTT.

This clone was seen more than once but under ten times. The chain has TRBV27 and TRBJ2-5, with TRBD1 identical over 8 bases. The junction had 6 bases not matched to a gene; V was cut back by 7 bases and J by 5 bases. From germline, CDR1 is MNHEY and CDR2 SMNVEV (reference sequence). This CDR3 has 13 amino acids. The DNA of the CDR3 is TGTGCCAGCACAGACAGGGGTCGGGAGACCCAGTACTTC. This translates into CASTDRGRETQYF.

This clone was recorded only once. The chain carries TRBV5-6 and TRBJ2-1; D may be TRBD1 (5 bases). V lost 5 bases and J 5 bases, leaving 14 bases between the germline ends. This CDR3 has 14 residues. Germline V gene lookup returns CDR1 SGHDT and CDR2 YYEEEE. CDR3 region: CASRSRTHHNEQFF. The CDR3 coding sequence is TGTGCCAGCAGGTCTAGGACACACCACAATGAGCAGTTCTTC.

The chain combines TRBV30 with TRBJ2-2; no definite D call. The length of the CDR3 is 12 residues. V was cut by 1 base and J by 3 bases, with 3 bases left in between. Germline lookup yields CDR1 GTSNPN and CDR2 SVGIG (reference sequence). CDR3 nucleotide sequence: TGTGCCTGGAGTGAGGACACCGGGGAGCTGTTTTTT. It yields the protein CAWSEDTGELFF.